This T cell receptor (beta chain) originates from a study of PD-1 blockade in mismatch repair-deficient tumors. Sequenced by immunoSEQ multiplex PCR; TCRdb stores in-frame clones only, minus some. The table records approximately 100,000 clones, about 79% of them present only once. Study outcomes and limitations: After pembrolizumab, tumor-resident clones rose rapidly, then generally contracted before radiologic responses.

The TCR-sequenced patients were a few responders to pembrolizumab. With respect to this clone: Its antigen is not known.

V was clipped by 1 base and J by 0 bases, with 13 bases between them. The CDR3 loop spans 17 amino acids. The V gene's germline CDR1 is SGHDN and CDR2 FVKESK. The sample here was peripheral blood, taken about eight months after starting pembrolizumab. This rearrangement joins TRBV14 to TRBJ2-1; D unresolved. This TCR came from an adult with mismatch repair-deficient cancer. In DNA, the CDR3 is TGTGCCAGCAGCCAAGCAACCGGTCCGAGCTCCTACAATGAGCAGTTCTTC. Translating gives CASSQATGPSSYNEQFF.